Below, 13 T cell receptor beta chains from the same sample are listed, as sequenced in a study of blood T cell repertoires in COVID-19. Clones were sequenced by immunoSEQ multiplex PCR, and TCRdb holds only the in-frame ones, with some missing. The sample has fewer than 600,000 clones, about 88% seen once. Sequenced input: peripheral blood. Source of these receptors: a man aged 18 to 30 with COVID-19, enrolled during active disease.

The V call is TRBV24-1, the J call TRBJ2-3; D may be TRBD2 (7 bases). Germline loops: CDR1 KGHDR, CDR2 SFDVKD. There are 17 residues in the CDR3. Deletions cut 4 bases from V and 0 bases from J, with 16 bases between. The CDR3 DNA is TGTGCCACCAGTGACCCTCGAGCGGGGACAAGCACAGATACGCAGTATTTT. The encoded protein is CATSDPRAGTSTDTQYF.

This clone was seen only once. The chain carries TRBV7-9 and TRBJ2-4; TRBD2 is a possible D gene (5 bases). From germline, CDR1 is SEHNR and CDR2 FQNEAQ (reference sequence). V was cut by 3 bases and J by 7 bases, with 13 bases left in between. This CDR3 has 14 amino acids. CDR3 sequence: CASSFLTPGNIQYF. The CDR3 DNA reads TGTGCCAGCAGCTTCTTGACCCCGGGGAACATTCAGTACTTC.

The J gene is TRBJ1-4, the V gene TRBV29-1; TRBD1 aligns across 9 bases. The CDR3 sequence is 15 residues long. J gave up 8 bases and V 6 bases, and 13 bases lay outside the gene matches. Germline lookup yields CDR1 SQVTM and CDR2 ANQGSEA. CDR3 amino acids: CSVPRVDRGAEKLFF. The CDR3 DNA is TGCAGCGTGCCGAGGGTGGACAGGGGAGCAGAAAAACTGTTTTTT.

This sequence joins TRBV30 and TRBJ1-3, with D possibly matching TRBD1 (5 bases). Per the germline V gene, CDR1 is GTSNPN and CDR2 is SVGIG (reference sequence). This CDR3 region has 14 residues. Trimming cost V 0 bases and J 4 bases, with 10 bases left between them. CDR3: CAWSVRGHGNTIYF. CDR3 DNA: TGTGCCTGGAGTGTAAGAGGACACGGAAACACCATATATTTT.

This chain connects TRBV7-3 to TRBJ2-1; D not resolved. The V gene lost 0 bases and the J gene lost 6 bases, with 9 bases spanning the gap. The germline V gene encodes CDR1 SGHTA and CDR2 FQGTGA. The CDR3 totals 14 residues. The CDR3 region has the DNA TGTGCCAGCAGCTTAACATCCCTTGTCAATGAGCAGTTCTTC. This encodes CASSLTSLVNEQFF.

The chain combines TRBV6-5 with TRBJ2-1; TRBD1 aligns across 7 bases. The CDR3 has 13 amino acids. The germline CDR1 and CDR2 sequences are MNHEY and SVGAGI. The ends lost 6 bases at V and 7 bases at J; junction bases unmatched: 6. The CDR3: CASRGGQTNEQFF. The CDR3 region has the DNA TGTGCCAGCAGAGGGGGACAGACGAATGAGCAGTTCTTC.

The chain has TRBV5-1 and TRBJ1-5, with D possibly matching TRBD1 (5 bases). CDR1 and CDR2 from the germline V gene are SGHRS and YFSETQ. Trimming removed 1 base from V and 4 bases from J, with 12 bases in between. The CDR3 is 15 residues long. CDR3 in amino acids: CASSLNGGENQPQHF. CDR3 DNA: TGCGCCAGCAGCTTGAATGGAGGGGAAAATCAGCCCCAGCATTTT.

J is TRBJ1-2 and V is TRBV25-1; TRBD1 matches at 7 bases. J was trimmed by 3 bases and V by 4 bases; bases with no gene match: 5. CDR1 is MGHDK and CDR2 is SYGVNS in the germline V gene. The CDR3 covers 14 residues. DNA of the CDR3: TGTGCCAGCAGTGTGACAGGGACGGACTATGGCTACACCTTC. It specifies CASSVTGTDYGYTF.

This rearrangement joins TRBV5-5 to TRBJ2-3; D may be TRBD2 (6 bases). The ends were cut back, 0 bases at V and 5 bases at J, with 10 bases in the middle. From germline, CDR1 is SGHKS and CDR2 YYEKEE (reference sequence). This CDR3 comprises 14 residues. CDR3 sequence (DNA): TGTGCCAGCAGCTTGGGGCCGGGAGAAGATACGCAGTATTTT. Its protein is CASSLGPGEDTQYF.

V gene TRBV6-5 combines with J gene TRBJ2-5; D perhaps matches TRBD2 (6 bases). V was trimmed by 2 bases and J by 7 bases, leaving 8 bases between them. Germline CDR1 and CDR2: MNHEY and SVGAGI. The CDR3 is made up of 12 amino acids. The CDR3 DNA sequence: TGTGCCAGCAGTTACCCCGGGGGGACCCAGTACTTC. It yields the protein CASSYPGGTQYF.

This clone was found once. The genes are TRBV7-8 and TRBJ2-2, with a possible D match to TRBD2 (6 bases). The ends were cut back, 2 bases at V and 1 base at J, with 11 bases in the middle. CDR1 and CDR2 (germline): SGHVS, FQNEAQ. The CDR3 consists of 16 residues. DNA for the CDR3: TGTGCCAGCAGCTTATCCTTGCGGGGGAACACCGGGGAGCTGTTTTTT. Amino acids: CASSLSLRGNTGELFF.

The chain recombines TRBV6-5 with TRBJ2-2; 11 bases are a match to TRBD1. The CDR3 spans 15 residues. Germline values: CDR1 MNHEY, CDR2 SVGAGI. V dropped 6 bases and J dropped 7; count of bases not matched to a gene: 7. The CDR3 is CASSTTDRGRGELFF. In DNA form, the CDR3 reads TGTGCCAGCAGCACGACGGACAGGGGGCGCGGGGAGCTGTTTTTT.

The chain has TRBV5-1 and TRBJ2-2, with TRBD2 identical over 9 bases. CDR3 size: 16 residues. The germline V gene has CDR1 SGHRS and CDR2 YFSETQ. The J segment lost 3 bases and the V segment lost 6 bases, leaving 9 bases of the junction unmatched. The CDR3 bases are TGCGCCAGCAAAAGGGTAGCGGGGGCCTACACCGGGGAGCTGTTTTTT. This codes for CASKRVAGAYTGELFF.